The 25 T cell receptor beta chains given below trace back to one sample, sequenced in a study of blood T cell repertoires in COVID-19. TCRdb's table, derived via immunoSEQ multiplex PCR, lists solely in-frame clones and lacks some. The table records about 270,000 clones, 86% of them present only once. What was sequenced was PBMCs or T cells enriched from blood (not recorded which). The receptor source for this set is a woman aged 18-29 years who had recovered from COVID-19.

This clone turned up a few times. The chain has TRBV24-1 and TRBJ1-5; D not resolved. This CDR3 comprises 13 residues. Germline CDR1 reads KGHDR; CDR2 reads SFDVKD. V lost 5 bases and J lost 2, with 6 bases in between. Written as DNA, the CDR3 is TGTGCCACCAGTGGGCGGGGCAATCAGCCCCAGCATTTT. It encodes CATSGRGNQPQHF.

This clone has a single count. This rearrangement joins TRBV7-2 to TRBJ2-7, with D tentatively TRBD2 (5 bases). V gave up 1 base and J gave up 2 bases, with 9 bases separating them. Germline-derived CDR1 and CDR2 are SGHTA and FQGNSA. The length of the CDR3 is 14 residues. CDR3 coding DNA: TGTGCCAGCAGCTTAGAAGCGGAAACCTACGAGCAGTACTTC. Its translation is CASSLEAETYEQYF.

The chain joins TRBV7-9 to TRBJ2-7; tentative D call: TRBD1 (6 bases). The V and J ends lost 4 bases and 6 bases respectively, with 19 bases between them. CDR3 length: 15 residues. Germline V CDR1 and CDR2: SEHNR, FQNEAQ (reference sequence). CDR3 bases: TGTGCCAGCAGCTCCGGGACACCCCGACTCGTCGAGCAGTACTTC. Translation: CASSSGTPRLVEQYF.

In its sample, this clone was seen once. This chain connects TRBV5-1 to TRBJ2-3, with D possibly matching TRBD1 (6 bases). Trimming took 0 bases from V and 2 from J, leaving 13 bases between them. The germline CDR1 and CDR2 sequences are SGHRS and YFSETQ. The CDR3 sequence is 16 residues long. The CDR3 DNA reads TGCGCCAGCAGCTTGGAGGGTCGACAGGTCACAGATACGCAGTATTTT. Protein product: CASSLEGRQVTDTQYF.

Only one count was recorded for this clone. The CDR3 sequence is CASSMRLAGGPGNEQFF. The CDR3 DNA reads TGTGCCAGTAGTATGCGACTAGCGGGAGGGCCGGGTAATGAGCAGTTCTTC. The chain uses TRBV19 and TRBJ2-1, with 14 nucleotides matching TRBD2. V lost 3 bases to trimming and J lost 7 bases; unmatched junction nucleotides: 8. Germline CDR1 is LNHDA and CDR2 is SQIVND (reference sequence). This CDR3 has 17 residues.

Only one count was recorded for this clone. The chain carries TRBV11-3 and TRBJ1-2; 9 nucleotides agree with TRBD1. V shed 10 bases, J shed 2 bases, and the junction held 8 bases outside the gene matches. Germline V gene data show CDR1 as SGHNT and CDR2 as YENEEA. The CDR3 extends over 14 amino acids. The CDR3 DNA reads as TGTGCCACCTCCGGGACAGGGCCGAACTATGGCTACACCTTC. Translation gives CATSGTGPNYGYTF. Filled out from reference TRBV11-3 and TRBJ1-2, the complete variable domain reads EAGVVQSPRYKIIEKKQPVAFWCNPISGHNTLYWYLQNLGQGPELLIRYENEEAVDDSQLPKDRFSAERLKGVDSTLKIQPAELGDSAVYLCATSGTGPNYGYTFGSGTRLTVV.

The CDR3 reads CASSQVAGSGIPKNIQYF. The CDR3 DNA sequence: TGTGCCAGCAGCCAAGTTGCGGGTTCTGGGATCCCCAAAAACATTCAGTACTTC. The V gene is TRBV3-1 (or the pseudogene TRBV3-2), the J gene TRBJ2-4; D possibly corresponds to TRBD2 (5 bases). Trimming took off 1 base at V and 2 bases at J, with 18 bases between the two ends. Germline CDR1 LGHDT, CDR2 YNNKEL (reference sequence). This CDR3 is built from 18 residues.

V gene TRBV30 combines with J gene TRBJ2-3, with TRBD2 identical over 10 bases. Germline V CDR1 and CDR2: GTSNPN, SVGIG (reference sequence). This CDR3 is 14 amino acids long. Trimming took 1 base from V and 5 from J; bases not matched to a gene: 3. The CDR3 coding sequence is TGTGCCTGGAGTGGGAGCGGGGGGGGAGATACGCAGTATTTT. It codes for CAWSGSGGGDTQYF. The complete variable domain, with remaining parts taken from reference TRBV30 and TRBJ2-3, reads SQTIHQWPATLVQPVGSPLSLECTVEGTSNPNLYWYRQAAGRGLQLLFYSVGIGQISSEVPQNLSASRPQDRQFILSSKKLLLSDSGFYLCAWSGSGGGDTQYFGPGTRLTVL.

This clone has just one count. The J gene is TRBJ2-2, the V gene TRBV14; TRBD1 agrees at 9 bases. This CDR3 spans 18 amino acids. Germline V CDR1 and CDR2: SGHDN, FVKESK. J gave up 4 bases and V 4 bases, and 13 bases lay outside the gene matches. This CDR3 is CASSPLPGQGVGTGELFF. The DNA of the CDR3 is TGTGCCAGCAGCCCCCTACCGGGACAGGGAGTGGGCACCGGGGAGCTGTTTTTT.

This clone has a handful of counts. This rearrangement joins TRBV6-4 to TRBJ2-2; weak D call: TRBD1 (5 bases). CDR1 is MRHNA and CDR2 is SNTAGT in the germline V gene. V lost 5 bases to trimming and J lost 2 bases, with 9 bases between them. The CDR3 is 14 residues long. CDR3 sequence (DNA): TGTGCCAGCAGTTCAGACAGAAACACCGGGGAGCTGTTTTTT. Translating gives CASSSDRNTGELFF.

This chain's CDR3 is CASSFGQANYGYTF. CDR3 nucleotides: TGTGCCAGCAGCTTCGGACAGGCCAACTATGGCTACACCTTC. V and J are TRBV7-2 and TRBJ1-2, with 7 bases identical to TRBD1. The junction had 3 bases not matched to a gene; V was cut back by 3 bases and J by 2 bases. The germline V gene encodes CDR1 SGHTA and CDR2 FQGNSA. The CDR3 covers 14 residues.

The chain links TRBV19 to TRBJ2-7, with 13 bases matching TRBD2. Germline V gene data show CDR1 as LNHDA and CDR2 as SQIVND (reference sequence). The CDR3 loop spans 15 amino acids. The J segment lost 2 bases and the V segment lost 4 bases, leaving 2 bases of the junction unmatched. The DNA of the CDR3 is TGTGCCAGTAGTAGACTAGCGGGGGGAGCCTACGAGCAGTACTTC. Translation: CASSRLAGGAYEQYF.

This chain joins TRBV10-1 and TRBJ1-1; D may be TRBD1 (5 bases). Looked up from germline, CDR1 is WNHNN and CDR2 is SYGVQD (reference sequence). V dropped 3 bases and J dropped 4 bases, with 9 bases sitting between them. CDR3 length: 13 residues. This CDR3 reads CASSERGSTEAFF. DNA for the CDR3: TGCGCCAGCAGTGAAAGGGGTAGCACTGAAGCTTTCTTT.

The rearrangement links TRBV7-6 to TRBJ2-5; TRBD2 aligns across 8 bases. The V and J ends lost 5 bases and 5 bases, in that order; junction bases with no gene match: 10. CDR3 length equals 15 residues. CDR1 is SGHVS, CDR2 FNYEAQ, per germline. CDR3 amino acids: CASSPPGGQVETQYF. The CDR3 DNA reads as TGTGCCAGCAGCCCACCGGGGGGGCAGGTTGAGACCCAGTACTTC.

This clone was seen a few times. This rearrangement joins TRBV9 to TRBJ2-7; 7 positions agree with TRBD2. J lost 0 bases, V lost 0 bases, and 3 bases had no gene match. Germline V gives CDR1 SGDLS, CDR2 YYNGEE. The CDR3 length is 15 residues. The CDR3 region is CASSVAGGSSYEQYF. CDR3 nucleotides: TGTGCCAGCAGCGTAGCCGGGGGGAGCTCCTACGAGCAGTACTTC.

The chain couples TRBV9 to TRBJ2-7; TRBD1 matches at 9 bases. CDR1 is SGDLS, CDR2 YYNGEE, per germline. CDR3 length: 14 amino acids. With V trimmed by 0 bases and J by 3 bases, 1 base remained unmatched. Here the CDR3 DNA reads TGTGCCAGCAGCGTAGGACAGGGGGGCTACGAGCAGTACTTC. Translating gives CASSVGQGGYEQYF.

CDR3 region: CASSQDLFAVRGSTDTQYF. As DNA, the CDR3 is TGCGCCAGCAGCCAAGATTTGTTTGCGGTCAGGGGGTCCACAGATACGCAGTATTTT. V is TRBV4-1 and J is TRBJ2-3, with 7 bases that match TRBD1. This CDR3 region has 19 residues. The ends lost 0 bases at V and 2 bases at J; junction bases unmatched: 14. Germline-derived CDR1 and CDR2 are MGHRA and YSYEKL.

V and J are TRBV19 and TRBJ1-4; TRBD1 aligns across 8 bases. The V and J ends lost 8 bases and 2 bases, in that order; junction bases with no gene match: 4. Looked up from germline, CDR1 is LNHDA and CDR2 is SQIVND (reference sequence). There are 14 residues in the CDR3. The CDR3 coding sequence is TGTGCCAGTCGTTCAGGGGGCACTAATGAAAAACTGTTTTTT. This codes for CASRSGGTNEKLFF.

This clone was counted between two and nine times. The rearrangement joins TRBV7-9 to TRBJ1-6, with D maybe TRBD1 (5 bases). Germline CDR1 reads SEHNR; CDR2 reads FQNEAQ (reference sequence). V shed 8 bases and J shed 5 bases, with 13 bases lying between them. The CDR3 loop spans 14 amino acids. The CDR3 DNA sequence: TGTGCCAGCCGCCAGGACACCGATAATTCACCCCTCCACTTT. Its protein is CASRQDTDNSPLHF.

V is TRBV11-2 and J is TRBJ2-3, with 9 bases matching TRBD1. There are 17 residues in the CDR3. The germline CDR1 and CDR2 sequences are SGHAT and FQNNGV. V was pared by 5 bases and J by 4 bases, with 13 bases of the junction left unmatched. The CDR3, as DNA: TGTGCCAGCAGCCTAAAGACAACAGGGGGCGCATCAGATACGCAGTATTTT. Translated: CASSLKTTGGASDTQYF.

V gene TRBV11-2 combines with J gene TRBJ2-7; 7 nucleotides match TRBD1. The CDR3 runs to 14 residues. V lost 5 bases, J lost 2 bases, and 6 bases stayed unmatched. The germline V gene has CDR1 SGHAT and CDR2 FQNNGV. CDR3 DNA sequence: TGTGCCAGCAGCCTTTGGGACAGACCCTACGAGCAGTACTTC. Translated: CASSLWDRPYEQYF.

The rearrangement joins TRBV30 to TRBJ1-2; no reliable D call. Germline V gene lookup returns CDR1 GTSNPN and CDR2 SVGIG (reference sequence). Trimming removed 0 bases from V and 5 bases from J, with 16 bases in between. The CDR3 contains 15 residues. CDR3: CAWSVPGSPPYGYTF. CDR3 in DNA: TGTGCCTGGAGTGTACCTGGGAGCCCCCCGTATGGCTACACCTTC.

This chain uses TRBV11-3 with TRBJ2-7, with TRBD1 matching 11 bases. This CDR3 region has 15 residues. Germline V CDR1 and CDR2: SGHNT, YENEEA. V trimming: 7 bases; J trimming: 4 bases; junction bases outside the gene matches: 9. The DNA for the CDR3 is TGTGCCAGCACCCCGGGACAGGGGGTCTTTTACGAGCAGTACTTC. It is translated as CASTPGQGVFYEQYF.

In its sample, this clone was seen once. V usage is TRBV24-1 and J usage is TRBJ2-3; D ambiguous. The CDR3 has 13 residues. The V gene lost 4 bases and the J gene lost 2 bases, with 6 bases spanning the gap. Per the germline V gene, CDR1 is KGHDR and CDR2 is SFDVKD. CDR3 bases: TGTGCCACCAGTGAGGGCATCACAGATACGCAGTATTTT. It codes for CATSEGITDTQYF.

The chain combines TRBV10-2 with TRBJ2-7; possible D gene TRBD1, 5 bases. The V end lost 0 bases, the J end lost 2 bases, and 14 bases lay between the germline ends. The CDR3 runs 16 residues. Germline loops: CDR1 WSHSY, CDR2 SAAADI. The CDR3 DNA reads TGCGCCAGCAGTGAGTCGGACACCTACGCGACCTACGAGCAGTACTTC. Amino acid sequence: CASSESDTYATYEQYF.